This TCR beta chain was observed in a study of shared clonotypes between healthy human individuals. Study-wide context: Per donor, CD8 memory used one plate, CD8 naive used two, CD4 memory used three and CD4 naive used three.

Assay runs were performed at deep level. This table comes from immunoSEQ multiplex PCR, and its TCRdb copy is limited to in-frame clones, with some not included. The profile shows more than 2,000,000 clones, approximately 90% of them singletons. Adult Caucasians living in Nashville, Tennessee made up all of the donors. Sequencing used naive CD4+ T cells sorted from blood. Subset: CD45RA+ positively selected. This sequence was found in a man between 18 and 35 years old in good health.

CDR3: CASSSSNNSPLHF. CDR3 DNA: TGTGCCAGCAGTTCGTCGAACAATTCACCCCTCCACTTT. The genes are TRBV27 and TRBJ1-6; D is undetermined. Germline V gives CDR1 MNHEY, CDR2 SMNVEV (reference sequence). The CDR3 sequence is 13 residues long. Trimming took 4 bases from V and 7 from J, leaving 8 bases between them.